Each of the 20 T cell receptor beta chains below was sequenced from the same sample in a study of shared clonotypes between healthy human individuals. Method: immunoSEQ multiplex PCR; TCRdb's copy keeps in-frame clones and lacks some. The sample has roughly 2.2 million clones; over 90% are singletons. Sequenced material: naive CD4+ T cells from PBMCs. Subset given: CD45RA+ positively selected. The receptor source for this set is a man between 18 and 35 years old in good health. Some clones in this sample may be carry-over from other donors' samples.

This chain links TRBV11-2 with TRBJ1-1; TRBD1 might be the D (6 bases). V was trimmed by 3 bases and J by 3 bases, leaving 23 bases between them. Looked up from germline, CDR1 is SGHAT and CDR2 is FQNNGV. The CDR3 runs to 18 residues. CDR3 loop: CASSLNNGGAAGDTEAFF. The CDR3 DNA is TGTGCCAGCAGCTTGAACAATGGGGGGGCCGCCGGGGACACTGAAGCTTTCTTT.

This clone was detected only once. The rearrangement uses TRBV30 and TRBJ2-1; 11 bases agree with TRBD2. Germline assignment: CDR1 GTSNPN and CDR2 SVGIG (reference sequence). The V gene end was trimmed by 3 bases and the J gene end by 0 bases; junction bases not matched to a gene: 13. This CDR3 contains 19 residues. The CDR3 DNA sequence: TGTGCCTGGAGGGCCGGGACTAGCGGCCCTAAAAGCTCCTACAATGAGCAGTTCTTC. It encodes CAWRAGTSGPKSSYNEQFF.

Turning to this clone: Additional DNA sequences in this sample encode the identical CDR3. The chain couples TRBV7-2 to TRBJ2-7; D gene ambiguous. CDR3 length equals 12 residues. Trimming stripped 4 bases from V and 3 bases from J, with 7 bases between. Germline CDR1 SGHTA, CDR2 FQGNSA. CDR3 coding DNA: TGTGCCAGCAGCTCCCAAGGCTACGAGCAGTACTTC. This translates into CASSSQGYEQYF.

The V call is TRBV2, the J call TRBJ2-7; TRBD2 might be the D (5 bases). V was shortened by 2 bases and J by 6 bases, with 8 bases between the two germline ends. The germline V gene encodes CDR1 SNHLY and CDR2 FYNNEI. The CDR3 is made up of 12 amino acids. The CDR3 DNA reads TGTGCCAGCAGTGAACTAGCTCTCGAGCAGTACTTC. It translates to CASSELALEQYF.

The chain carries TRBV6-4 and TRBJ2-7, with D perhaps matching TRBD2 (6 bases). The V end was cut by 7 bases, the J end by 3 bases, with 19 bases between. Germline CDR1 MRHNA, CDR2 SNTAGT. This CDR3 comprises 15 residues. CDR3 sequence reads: CASKASRREVYEQYF. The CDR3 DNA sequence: TGTGCCAGCAAGGCATCTCGGAGGGAGGTCTACGAGCAGTACTTC.

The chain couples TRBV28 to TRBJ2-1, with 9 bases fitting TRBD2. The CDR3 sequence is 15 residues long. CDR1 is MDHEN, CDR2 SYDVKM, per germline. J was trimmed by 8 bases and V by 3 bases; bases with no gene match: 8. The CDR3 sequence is CASSFQPSGMYEQFF. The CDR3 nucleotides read TGTGCCAGCAGTTTTCAGCCTAGCGGGATGTATGAGCAGTTCTTC.

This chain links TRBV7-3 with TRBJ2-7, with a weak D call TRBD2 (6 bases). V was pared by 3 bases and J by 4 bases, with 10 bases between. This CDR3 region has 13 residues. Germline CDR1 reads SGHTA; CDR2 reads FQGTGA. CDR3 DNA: TGTGCCAGCAGCTTTACCCGGGGGTACGAGCAGTACTTC. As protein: CASSFTRGYEQYF.

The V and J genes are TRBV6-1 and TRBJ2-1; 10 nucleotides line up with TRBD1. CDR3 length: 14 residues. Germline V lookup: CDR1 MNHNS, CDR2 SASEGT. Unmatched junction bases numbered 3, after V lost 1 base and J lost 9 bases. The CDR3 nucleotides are TGTGCCAGCAGTGAAGGGACAGGGGGTATTGAGCAGTTCTTC. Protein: CASSEGTGGIEQFF.

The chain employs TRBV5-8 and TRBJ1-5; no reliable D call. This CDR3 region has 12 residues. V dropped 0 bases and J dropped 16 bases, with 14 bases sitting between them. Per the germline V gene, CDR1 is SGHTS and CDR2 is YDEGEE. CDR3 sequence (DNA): TGTGCCAGCAGCTTGGGAGGGCAGAGCCGACATTTT. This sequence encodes CASSLGGQSRHF.

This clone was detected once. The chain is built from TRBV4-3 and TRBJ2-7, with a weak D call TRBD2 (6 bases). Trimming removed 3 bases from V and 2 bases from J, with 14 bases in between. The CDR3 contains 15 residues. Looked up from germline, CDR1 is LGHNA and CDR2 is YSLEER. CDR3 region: CASSQVYGGTYEQYF. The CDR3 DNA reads TGCGCCAGCAGCCAGGTCTACGGAGGGACCTACGAGCAGTACTTC.

CDR3 region: CASSQDSLQPQHF. In DNA form, the CDR3 reads TGTGCCAGCAGCCAGGACAGTCTTCAGCCCCAGCATTTT. The chain recombines TRBV7-2 with TRBJ1-5; D may be TRBD1 (6 bases). The germline V gene encodes CDR1 SGHTA and CDR2 FQGNSA. This CDR3 is 13 amino acids long. With 5 bases removed from V and 6 bases from J, the gap between germline ends came to 11 bases. The full variable domain, in which reference TRBV7-2 and TRBJ1-5 provide the parts outside the CDR3, is GAGVSQSPSNKVTEKGKDVELRCDPISGHTALYWYRQSLGQGLEFLIYFQGNSAPDKSGLPSDRFSAERTGGSVSTLTIQRTQQEDSAVYLCASSQDSLQPQHFGDGTRLSIL.

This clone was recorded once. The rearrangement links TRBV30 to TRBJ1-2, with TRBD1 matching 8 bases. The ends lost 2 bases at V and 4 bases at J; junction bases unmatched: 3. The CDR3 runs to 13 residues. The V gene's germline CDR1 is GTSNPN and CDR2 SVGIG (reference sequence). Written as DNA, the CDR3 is TGTGCCTGGAGTACCGGGACAGGCTATGGCTACACCTTC. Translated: CAWSTGTGYGYTF.

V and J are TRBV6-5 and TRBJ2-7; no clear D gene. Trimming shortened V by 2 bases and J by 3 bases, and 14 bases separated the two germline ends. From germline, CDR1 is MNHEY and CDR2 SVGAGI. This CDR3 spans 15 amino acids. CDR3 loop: CASSYRAGSRYEQYF. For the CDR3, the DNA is TGTGCCAGCAGTTACAGGGCAGGTTCCCGCTACGAGCAGTACTTC.

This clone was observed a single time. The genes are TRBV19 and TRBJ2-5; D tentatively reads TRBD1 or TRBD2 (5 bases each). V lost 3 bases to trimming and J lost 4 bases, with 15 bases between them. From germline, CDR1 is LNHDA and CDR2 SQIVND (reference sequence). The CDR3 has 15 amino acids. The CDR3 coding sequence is TGTGCCAGTAGTATCCCTGCCCTTGGGGGAGAGACCCAGTACTTC. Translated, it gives CASSIPALGGETQYF. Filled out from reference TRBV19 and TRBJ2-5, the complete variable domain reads DGGITQSPKYLFRKEGQNVTLSCEQNLNHDAMYWYRQDPGQGLRLIYYSQIVNDFQKGDIAEGYSVSREKKESFPLTVTSAQKNPTAFYLCASSIPALGGETQYFGPGTRLLVL.

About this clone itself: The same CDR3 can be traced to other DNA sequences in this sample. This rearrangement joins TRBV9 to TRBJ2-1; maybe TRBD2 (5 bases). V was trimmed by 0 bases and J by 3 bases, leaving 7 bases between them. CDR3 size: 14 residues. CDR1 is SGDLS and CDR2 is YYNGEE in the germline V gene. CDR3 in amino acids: CASSVGDYYNEQFF. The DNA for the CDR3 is TGTGCCAGCAGCGTAGGAGACTACTACAATGAGCAGTTCTTC.

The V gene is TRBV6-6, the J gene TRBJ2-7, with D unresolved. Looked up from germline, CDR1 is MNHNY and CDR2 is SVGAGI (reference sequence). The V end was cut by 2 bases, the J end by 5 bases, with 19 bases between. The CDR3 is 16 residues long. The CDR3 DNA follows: TGTGCCAGCAGTTACAGCTCCGGTGGTTTTTTCGACGAGCAGTACTTC. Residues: CASSYSSGGFFDEQYF.

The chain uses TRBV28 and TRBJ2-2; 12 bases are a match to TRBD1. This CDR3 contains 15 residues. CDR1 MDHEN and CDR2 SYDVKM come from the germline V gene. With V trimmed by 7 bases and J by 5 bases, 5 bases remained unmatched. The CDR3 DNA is TGTGCCAGCACTCCGGGACAGGGGGCAACCGGGGAGCTGTTTTTT. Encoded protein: CASTPGQGATGELFF.

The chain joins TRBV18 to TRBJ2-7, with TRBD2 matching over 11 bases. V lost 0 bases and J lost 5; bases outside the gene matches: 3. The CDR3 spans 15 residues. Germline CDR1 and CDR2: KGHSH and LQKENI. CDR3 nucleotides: TGTGCCAGCTCACCACCGGGACTAGCGGATCACGAGCAGTACTTC. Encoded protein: CASSPPGLADHEQYF.

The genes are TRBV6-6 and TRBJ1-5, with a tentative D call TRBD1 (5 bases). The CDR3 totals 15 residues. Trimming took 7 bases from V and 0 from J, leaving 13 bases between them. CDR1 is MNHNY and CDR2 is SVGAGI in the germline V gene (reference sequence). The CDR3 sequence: CASTSMGDSNQPQHF. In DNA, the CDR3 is TGTGCCAGCACCTCAATGGGGGATAGCAATCAGCCCCAGCATTTT.

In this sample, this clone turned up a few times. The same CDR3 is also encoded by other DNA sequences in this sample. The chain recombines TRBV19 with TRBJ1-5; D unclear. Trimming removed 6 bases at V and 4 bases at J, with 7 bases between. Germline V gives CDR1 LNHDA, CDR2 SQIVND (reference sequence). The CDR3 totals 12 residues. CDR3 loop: CASRRVNQPQHF. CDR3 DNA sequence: TGTGCCAGTAGGCGGGTTAATCAGCCCCAGCATTTT.